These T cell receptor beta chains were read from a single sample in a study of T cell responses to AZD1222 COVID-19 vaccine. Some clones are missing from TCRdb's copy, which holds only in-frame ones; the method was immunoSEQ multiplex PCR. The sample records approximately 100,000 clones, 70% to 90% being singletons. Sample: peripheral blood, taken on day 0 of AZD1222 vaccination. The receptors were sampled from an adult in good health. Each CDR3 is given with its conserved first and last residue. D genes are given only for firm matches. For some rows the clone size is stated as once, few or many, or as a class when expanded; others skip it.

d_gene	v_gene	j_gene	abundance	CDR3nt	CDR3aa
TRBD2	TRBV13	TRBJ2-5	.	TGTGCCAGCAGCCTAGCGGGGGGCGATTTAGAGACCCAGTACTTC	CASSLAGGDLETQYF
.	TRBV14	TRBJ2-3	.	TGTGCCAGCAGCCAATTCTCTATCCTAGCGACTAGCACAGATACGCAGTATTTT	CASSQFSILATSTDTQYF
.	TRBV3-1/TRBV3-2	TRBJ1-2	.	TGTGCCAGCAGCCACCGGCGAGTCAGCTCTGGCTACACCTTC	CASSHRRVSSGYTF
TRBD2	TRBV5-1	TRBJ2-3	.	TGCGCCAGCAGCCTTACTAGCGGGGGGATAACAGATACGCAGTATTTT	CASSLTSGGITDTQYF
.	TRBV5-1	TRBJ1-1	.	TGCGCCAGCAGCTTGGGGGGGACAACGAACACTGAAGCTTTCTTT	CASSLGGTTNTEAFF
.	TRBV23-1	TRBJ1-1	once	TGCGCCAGCAGTCTCGACAGATACGGGCCCACTGAAGCTTTCTTT	CASSLDRYGPTEAFF
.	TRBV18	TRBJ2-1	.	TGTGCCAGCTCGCTACAGGGCAGCTCCTACAATGAGCAGTTCTTC	CASSLQGSSYNEQFF
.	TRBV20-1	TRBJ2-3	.	TGCAGTGAATCTAACAGAGATACGCAGTATTTT	CSESNRDTQYF
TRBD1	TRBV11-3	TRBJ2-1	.	TGTGCCAGCAGCTTACGCGGACAGGTTTCCTACAATGAGCAGTTCTTC	CASSLRGQVSYNEQFF
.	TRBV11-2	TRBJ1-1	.	TGTGCCAGCAGCTTAGAGACCAAGAGGACTGAAGCTTTCTTT	CASSLETKRTEAFF
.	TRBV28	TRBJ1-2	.	TGTGCCAGCAGTCCCAGATACTACAGGGAAAAGGACCCTAACTATGGCTACACCTTC	CASSPRYYREKDPNYGYTF
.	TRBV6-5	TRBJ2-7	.	TGTGCCAGCAGTTACACTCCGAGTTCCTACGAGCAGTACTTC	CASSYTPSSYEQYF
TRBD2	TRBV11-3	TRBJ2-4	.	TGTGCCAGCAGCTTTAATAGCGGGCGCGCCGCGGGCAAAAACATTCAGTACTTC	CASSFNSGRAAGKNIQYF
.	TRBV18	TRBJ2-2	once	TGTGCCAGCTCATGGGATCGACCCGGGGAGCTGTTTTTT	CASSWDRPGELFF
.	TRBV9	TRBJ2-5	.	TGTGCCAGCAGCCGGACAGAGGAGACCCAGTACTTC	CASSRTEETQYF
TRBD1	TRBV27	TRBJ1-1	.	TGTGCCAGCAGTTTGAAGGACAGGGCAACCTCTGAAGCTTTCTTT	CASSLKDRATSEAFF
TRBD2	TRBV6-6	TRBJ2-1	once	TGTGCCAGCAGTCACGGACGGTTGAGCGGGGGGGCGTTTGAGCAGTTCTTC	CASSHGRLSGGAFEQFF
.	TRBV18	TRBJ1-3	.	TGTGCCAGCTCACCAAACGCAGGGCTGGACACCATATATTTT	CASSPNAGLDTIYF
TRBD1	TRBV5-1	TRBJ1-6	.	TGCGCCAGCAGCTTGGGGACAGGGGAATCACCCCTCCACTTT	CASSLGTGESPLHF
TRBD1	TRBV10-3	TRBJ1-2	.	TGTGCCATCAGTGCTGGGACAGGGTACTATGGCTACACCTTC	CAISAGTGYYGYTF
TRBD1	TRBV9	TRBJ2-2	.	TGTGCCAGCAGCAGAGGGGGGACCGGGACAGGGGCCACCGGGGAGCTGTTTTTT	CASSRGGTGTGATGELFF